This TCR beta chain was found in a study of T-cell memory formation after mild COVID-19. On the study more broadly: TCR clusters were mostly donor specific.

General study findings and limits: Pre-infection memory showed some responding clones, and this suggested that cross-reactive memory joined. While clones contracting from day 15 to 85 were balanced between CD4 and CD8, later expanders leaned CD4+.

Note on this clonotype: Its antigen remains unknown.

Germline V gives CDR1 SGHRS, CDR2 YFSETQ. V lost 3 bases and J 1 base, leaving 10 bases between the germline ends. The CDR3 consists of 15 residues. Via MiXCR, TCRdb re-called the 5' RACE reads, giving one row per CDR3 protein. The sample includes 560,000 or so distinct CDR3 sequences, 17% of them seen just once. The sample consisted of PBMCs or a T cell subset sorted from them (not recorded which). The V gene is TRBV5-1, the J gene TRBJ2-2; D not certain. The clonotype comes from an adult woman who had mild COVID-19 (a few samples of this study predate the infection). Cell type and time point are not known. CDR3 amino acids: CASSSGPWNTGELFF. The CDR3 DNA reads TGCGCCAGCAGCTCCGGACCTTGGAACACCGGGGAGCTGTTTTTT.